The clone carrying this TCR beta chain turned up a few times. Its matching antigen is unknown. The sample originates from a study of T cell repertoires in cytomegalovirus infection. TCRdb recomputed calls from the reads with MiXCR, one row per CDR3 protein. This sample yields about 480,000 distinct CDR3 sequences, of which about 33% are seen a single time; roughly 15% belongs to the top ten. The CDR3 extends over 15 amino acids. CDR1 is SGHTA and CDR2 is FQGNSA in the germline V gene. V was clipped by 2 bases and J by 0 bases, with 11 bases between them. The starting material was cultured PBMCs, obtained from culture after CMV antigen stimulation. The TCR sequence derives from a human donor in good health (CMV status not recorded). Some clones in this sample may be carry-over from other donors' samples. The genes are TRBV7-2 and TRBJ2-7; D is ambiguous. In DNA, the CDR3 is TGTGCCAGCAGCTTAATGAGTGCGTCCTCCTACGAGCAGTACTTC. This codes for CASSLMSASSYEQYF.